The rows below give T cell receptor beta chains drawn from one sample of a study of blood T cell repertoires in COVID-19. Assay: immunoSEQ multiplex PCR; the TCRdb copy retains only in-frame clones and omits some. The sample yields some 30,000 clones, 70% to 90% seen once. Sequenced input: peripheral blood. All receptors come from a human donor in a cohort sampled during active COVID-19. CDR3s include the opening cysteine and the closing phenylalanine or tryptophan. Fields, in order: CDR3 DNA, CDR3 protein, D gene, V gene, clone size, J gene. D genes are given only for firm matches. Clone size appears in some rows only: once, few, many, or a class for an expanded clone.

TGTGCCAGCTCACTGGGACAGGTCAATCAGCCCCAGCATTTT | CASSLGQVNQPQHF | TRBD1 | TRBV18 | NA | TRBJ1-5
TGTGCCAGCAGCTGGGGAAATAGCGGGGGCCTCTACGAGCAGTACTTC | CASSWGNSGGLYEQYF | TRBD2 | TRBV7-8 | NA | TRBJ2-7
TGCGCCAGCAGCTCGTCCGAAGCGTACAATGAGCAGTTCTTC | CASSSSEAYNEQFF | NA | TRBV5-1 | NA | TRBJ2-1
TGTGCCAGCAGCCCCCAGGGACTGGGTTTCCACGAGCAGTACTTC | CASSPQGLGFHEQYF | NA | TRBV3-1/TRBV3-2 | NA | TRBJ2-7
TGTGCCAGCTCACTTGGCACAGGGAACAACTATGGCTACACCTTC | CASSLGTGNNYGYTF | NA | TRBV18 | NA | TRBJ1-2
TGTGCCAGCAGCGTAGCCGGGGGGGGAGCTAACACCGGGGAGCTGTTTTTT | CASSVAGGGANTGELFF | TRBD2 | TRBV9 | NA | TRBJ2-2
TGTGCCTGGAGTGTATTAGGGGATGAGCAGTTCTTC | CAWSVLGDEQFF | NA | TRBV30 | NA | TRBJ2-1
TGCAGCGTTGAAGATCCAACAGTCTATGGCTACACCTTC | CSVEDPTVYGYTF | NA | TRBV29-1 | NA | TRBJ1-2
TGTGCCAGTAGTAGCAGGGCGAGGGGGGCCAACGTCCTGACTTTC | CASSSRARGANVLTF | NA | TRBV19 | NA | TRBJ2-6
TGTGCCAGCAGCCAAGGGGGCGGGGGCTATGGCTACACCTTC | CASSQGGGGYGYTF | NA | TRBV14 | NA | TRBJ1-2
TGTGCCAGCTCACCACCTAGCGTCGACGAGCAGTACTTC | CASSPPSVDEQYF | NA | TRBV18 | NA | TRBJ2-7
TGTGCCAGCAGCTTGAGTAGCGGGGGCTACTACGAGCAGTACTTC | CASSLSSGGYYEQYF | TRBD2 | TRBV5-8 | NA | TRBJ2-7
TGCGCCAGCAGCGCCTCTAGCGGGAGTACCTACGAGCAGTACTTC | CASSASSGSTYEQYF | TRBD2 | TRBV5-1 | NA | TRBJ2-7
TGTGCCAGTAGTATCGCCCCCCGGGGCTACAATGAGCAGTTCTTC | CASSIAPRGYNEQFF | NA | TRBV19 | NA | TRBJ2-1
TGTGCCAGCAGTTACTTAGAGGATACGCAGTATTTT | CASSYLEDTQYF | NA | TRBV6-2/TRBV6-3 | NA | TRBJ2-3
TGTGCCATCAGTGAGGCGGTAGCGGGGGAGCTCCCTAGGGAGCAGTACTTC | CAISEAVAGELPREQYF | TRBD2 | TRBV10-3 | NA | TRBJ2-7
TGTGCCTCAGCGAGGGGGCTAGTGGTCGACAATGAGCAGTTCTTC | CASARGLVVDNEQFF | TRBD1 | TRBV9 | NA | TRBJ2-1
TGTGCCAGCAGTTCCGGGACAGGGGGGAAGACCCAGTACTTC | CASSSGTGGKTQYF | TRBD1 | TRBV2 | NA | TRBJ2-5
TGTGCCAGTAGTATTGGGACACGTAATCAGCCCCAGCATTTT | CASSIGTRNQPQHF | NA | TRBV19 | NA | TRBJ1-5
TGTGCCAGCTCACCAAATCCGGGCGAGCAGTACTTC | CASSPNPGEQYF | NA | TRBV18 | NA | TRBJ2-7
TGCAGCGTTGAAGAAGGGAGGGGAGGGGTCGATGGCTACACCTTC | CSVEEGRGGVDGYTF | NA | TRBV29-1 | NA | TRBJ1-2
TGTGCCAGCAGCCCCAGGGTGGGGGATACGCAGTATTTT | CASSPRVGDTQYF | NA | TRBV6-4 | NA | TRBJ2-3
TGTGCCTGGAGTTTGGGACAGCCTCAGGGAGAGCAGTACTTC | CAWSLGQPQGEQYF | TRBD1 | TRBV30 | NA | TRBJ2-7
TGTGCCAGCAGCCTACCGGACAGGGGAGGATCAGATACGCAGTATTTT | CASSLPDRGGSDTQYF | TRBD1 | TRBV7-2 | few | TRBJ2-3
TGTGCCATCAGCGATAAGGGAGCGGGCAATCAGCCCCAGCATTTT | CAISDKGAGNQPQHF | NA | TRBV10-3 | NA | TRBJ1-5
TGTGCCAGCAGCCCACAGTCTAGCGGGGCCAATAGATACAATGAGCAGTTCTTC | CASSPQSSGANRYNEQFF | TRBD2 | TRBV7-6 | NA | TRBJ2-1
TGTGCCAGCAGCGGACAGGGTCTCTACGAGCAGTACTTC | CASSGQGLYEQYF | TRBD1 | TRBV12-3/TRBV12-4 | once | TRBJ2-7
TGCGCCAGCAGCCCCGAGCGGGGACCATACAATGAGCAGTTCTTC | CASSPERGPYNEQFF | TRBD2 | TRBV4-3 | NA | TRBJ2-1
TGTGCCTGGAGTTTCTGGGGAGGGGAGCAGTACTTC | CAWSFWGGEQYF | TRBD2 | TRBV30 | NA | TRBJ2-7
TGTGCCAGCAGTTACGGCGGGACGGGGGCCTACAATGAGCAGTTCTTC | CASSYGGTGAYNEQFF | NA | TRBV6-5 | NA | TRBJ2-1
TGCGCCAGCAGCCCCGGACAGGGCAATCAGCCCCAGCATTTT | CASSPGQGNQPQHF | TRBD1 | TRBV5-1 | NA | TRBJ1-5
TGTGCCAGTAGTATAGGGGGGCGGTACACCGGGGAGCTGTTTTTT | CASSIGGRYTGELFF | NA | TRBV19 | NA | TRBJ2-2
TGTGCCAGCAGCGTAAGCGCCGCGCAAGCCTCCACAGATACGCAGTATTTT | CASSVSAAQASTDTQYF | NA | TRBV9 | NA | TRBJ2-3
TGTGCCAGCAGCTCATTGGGGGGGGCGAGTCAGCCCCAGCATTTT | CASSSLGGASQPQHF | NA | TRBV7-8 | NA | TRBJ1-5
TGCGCCAGCAGCCCACAGGGGGCTTCTGGCACTGAAGCTTTCTTT | CASSPQGASGTEAFF | TRBD1 | TRBV5-1 | NA | TRBJ1-1